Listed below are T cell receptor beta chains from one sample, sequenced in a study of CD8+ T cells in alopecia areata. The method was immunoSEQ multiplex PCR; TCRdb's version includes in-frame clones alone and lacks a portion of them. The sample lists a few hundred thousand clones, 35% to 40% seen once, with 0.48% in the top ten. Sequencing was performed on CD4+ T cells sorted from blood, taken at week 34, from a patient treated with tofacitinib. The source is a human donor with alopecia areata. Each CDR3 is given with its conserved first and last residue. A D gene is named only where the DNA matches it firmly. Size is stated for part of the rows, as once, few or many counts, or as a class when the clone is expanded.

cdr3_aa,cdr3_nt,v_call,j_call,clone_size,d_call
CSASRTGELFF,TGCAGTGCTAGTCGCACCGGGGAGCTGTTTTTT,TRBV20-1,TRBJ2-2,NA,NA
CASSPLWGSGNGYTF,TGTGCCAGTAGCCCCCTCTGGGGAAGCGGGAATGGCTACACCTTC,TRBV19,TRBJ1-2,NA,NA
CARWSTECSGANVLTF,TGTGCCAGGTGGTCGACAGAGTGCTCTGGGGCCAACGTCCTGACTTTC,TRBV28,TRBJ2-6,few,NA
CASLAHTNTGELFF,TGTGCCAGCTTGGCGCATACGAACACCGGGGAGCTGTTTTTT,TRBV6-5,TRBJ2-2,NA,NA
CASSLDNTEAFF,TGTGCCAGCAGCTTAGACAACACTGAAGCTTTCTTT,TRBV7-9,TRBJ1-1,many,NA
CAWSVRSDTEAFF,TGTGCCTGGAGTGTACGGTCGGACACTGAAGCTTTCTTT,TRBV30,TRBJ1-1,few,NA
CASSPGVAGVDTQYF,TGCGCCAGCAGTCCCGGAGTAGCGGGGGTTGATACGCAGTATTTT,TRBV10-1,TRBJ2-3,NA,TRBD2
CASSEGRLAGNSDTQYF,TGTGCCAGCAGTGAAGGCAGACTAGCGGGGAATTCAGATACGCAGTATTTT,TRBV6-1,TRBJ2-3,NA,TRBD2
CASSLGGGRGPYGYTF,TGTGCCAGCAGCTTAGGTGGGGGGCGCGGCCCCTATGGCTACACCTTC,TRBV11-2,TRBJ1-2,NA,NA
CASSYVGGGLFF,TGCGCCAGCAGTTATGTAGGAGGTGGACTGTTTTTT,TRBV4-1,TRBJ1-4,NA,NA
CASSRRGRGDNEQFF,TGTGCCAGCAGCCGTCGAGGGCGGGGGGACAATGAGCAGTTCTTC,TRBV11-1,TRBJ2-1,few,TRBD2
CASSLWGKETQYF,TGCGCCAGCAGCTTGTGGGGCAAAGAGACCCAGTACTTC,TRBV5-1,TRBJ2-5,once,NA
CATGGGTGDIMSSNQPQHF,TGTGCCACCGGTGGGGGGACAGGAGATATCATGTCGAGCAATCAGCCCCAGCATTTT,TRBV15,TRBJ1-5,NA,TRBD1
CSVVVAASEQYF,TGCAGCGTTGTTGTAGCGGCGAGCGAGCAGTACTTC,TRBV29-1,TRBJ2-7,NA,NA
CASSAGFGGNQPQHF,TGTGCCAGTAGTGCAGGGTTTGGGGGCAATCAGCCCCAGCATTTT,TRBV19,TRBJ1-5,few,NA
CASSPQEGWSTEAFF,TGTGCCAGCAGCCCCCAGGAGGGTTGGTCCACTGAAGCTTTCTTT,TRBV9,TRBJ1-1,once,NA
CASTSGTGKYEQYF,TGTGCCAGCACCTCCGGGACAGGGAAATACGAGCAGTACTTC,TRBV6-5,TRBJ2-7,NA,TRBD1
CASSPLRGPDYGYTF,TGTGCCAGCTCACCACTGAGGGGGCCGGACTATGGCTACACCTTC,TRBV18,TRBJ1-2,NA,TRBD1
CASSDEGLASRDTQYF,TGTGCCAGCAGCGACGAGGGACTAGCGAGTCGGGATACGCAGTATTTT,TRBV9,TRBJ2-3,NA,TRBD2
CASSDRRKGADTQYF,TGTGCCAGCAGTGACCGCCGGAAGGGGGCAGATACGCAGTATTTT,TRBV2,TRBJ2-3,NA,NA